This T cell receptor (beta chain) was profiled in a study of vaccination and CD4 T cells after COVID-19. Study-level points and caveats: The study found median SARS-CoV-2-reactive clonotypes rising from 21 to 38, not significantly.

Regarding treatment: approximately 11-day PBMC culture with coronavirus spike peptide pools or control peptides (ViraFEST assay). One should note that the unexposed donor's CD4+ T cells were collected before the COVID-19 pandemic (2011-2018). The probes, which were SARS-CoV-2 S/N and four cold-coronavirus spikes, were applied to unexposed-donor CD4+ T cells, cells permitting. Oncomine TCR Beta short-read sequencing was applied to DNA from cultured CD4+ T cells. One entry per CDR3 protein results from TCRdb running MiXCR on the PCR reads. The sample carries 9,000 to 10,000 distinct CDR3 sequences, about 50% recorded once. As for this clonotype: The antigen is not known.

The sequencing input was CD4+ T cells from blood, cultured in vitro. The sequence was obtained from a human donor in good health.

This CDR3 is CASSSGGNGYTF. CDR3 sequence (DNA): TGTGCCAGCAGCTCAGGGGGGAATGGCTACACCTTC. The rearrangement joins TRBV7-2 to TRBJ1-2; 7 bases fit TRBD1. V shed 4 bases and J 6 bases; nucleotides not matched to a gene: 2. The length of the CDR3 is 12 residues. The V gene's germline CDR1 is SGHTA and CDR2 FQGNSA.